The clone carrying this TCR beta chain showed up just once. Its antigen is as yet unknown. Amplification targeted TCR beta CDR3 regions from RNA transcripts. The primer set for the first-round RT-PCR of the TCR CDR3 was HTBI. Using its own MiXCR run on the multiplex PCR reads, TCRdb lists one record per CDR3 protein. The sample includes 300,000 to 350,000 distinct CDR3 sequences, roughly a fifth of them seen just once. The CDR3 extends over 13 amino acids. The V gene end was trimmed by 8 bases and the J gene end by 2 bases; junction bases not matched to a gene: 4. Patients aged 18 to 65 had newly diagnosed hyperthyroidism that had lasted under 2 months. The data are from a study of T cells in Graves' hyperthyroidism and ophthalmopathy. On the study more broadly: Once the initial diagnosis was made, peripheral blood was obtained before any treatment. Whole-study findings and limits: The majority of expanded thyroid clonotypes above 0.001 also appeared in blood. The model identified upcoming ophthalmopathy a median approximately six months ahead of onset.

The specimen was blood. The chain combines TRBV12-3 or TRBV12-4 with TRBJ2-5; 8 bases match TRBD1. This receptor was obtained from a woman between 45 and 65 years old with Graves' hyperthyroidism. The CDR3 DNA reads TGTGCCAGCCACGGGACAGGACAAGAGACCCAGTACTTC. It specifies CASHGTGQETQYF.